This T cell receptor (beta chain) was observed in a study of T cells in Graves' hyperthyroidism and ophthalmopathy. The V end was cut by 1 base, the J end by 7 bases, with 11 bases between. The CDR3 runs 15 residues. The germline V gene encodes CDR1 MNHNS and CDR2 SASEGT. Researchers amplified the TCR beta CDR3 regions from RNA transcripts. Carried out on the TCR CDR3, a first-round RT-PCR used the HTBI primer set. Each CDR3 protein gets one entry after TCRdb re-called the multiplex PCR reads with MiXCR. The table includes about 290,000 distinct CDR3 sequences, approximately 18% detected once. The clonotype was recovered from a man aged 45-65 years with Graves' ophthalmopathy. Sequenced input: blood. The J gene is TRBJ1-6, the V gene TRBV6-1; no firm D call. The CDR3 loop reads CASSEGFGRNSPLHF. The CDR3 nucleotides are TGTGCCAGCAGTGAAGGGTTCGGGAGGAATTCACCCCTCCACTTT.